This TCR beta chain appears in the sequencing data of a study of shared clonotypes between healthy human individuals. The germline V and J ends were trimmed by 6 bases and 3 bases, with 6 bases remaining between them. There are 11 residues in the CDR3. Looked up from germline, CDR1 is MDHEN and CDR2 is SYDVKM. Here immunoSEQ multiplex PCR was the method, and the copy in TCRdb shows in-frame clones only, minus some. The data contain approximately 2,000,000 clones, 85% to 95% of them singletons. The chain is built from TRBV28 and TRBJ2-7; D not resolved. The sequenced sample was naive CD4+ T cells from PBMCs. Subset defined: CD45RA+ positively selected. This sequence was found in a young man in good health. Some clones in this sample may be carry-over from other donors' samples. DNA for the CDR3: TGTGCCAGCAGGTCTGACTACGAGCAGTACTTC. Translated: CASRSDYEQYF.